Shown below are 15 T cell receptor beta chains from a single sample sequenced in a study of cytomegalovirus exposure and HLA in healthy donors. The assay was immunoSEQ multiplex PCR, and TCRdb's table has in-frame clones only and misses some. The sample yields about 120,000 clones, 75% to 90% seen once. The material sequenced was PBMCs. The receptors shown here come from a man aged 18 to 29 in good health and CMV-seropositive.

This chain connects TRBV2 to TRBJ2-4, with 9 bases aligning to TRBD1. Trimming cost V 6 bases and J 15 bases; bases outside gene matches: 6. Germline-derived CDR1 and CDR2 are SNHLY and FYNNEI. CDR3 length: 11 residues. The CDR3 nucleotides read TGTGCCAGCAGGGGACAGGGAGAGACGTACTTC. Amino acids: CASRGQGETYF.

The chain links TRBV9 to TRBJ1-3; TRBD1 might be the D (5 bases). Germline CDR1 is SGDLS and CDR2 is YYNGEE. The CDR3 contains 15 residues. Trimming took 3 bases from V and 0 from J, leaving 10 bases between them. Here the CDR3 reads CASSAGGISGNTIYF. The CDR3 DNA reads TGTGCCAGCAGCGCGGGGGGAATCTCTGGAAACACCATATATTTT.

This chain uses TRBV9 with TRBJ2-5, with 10 bases that match TRBD2. Germline CDR1 SGDLS, CDR2 YYNGEE. The CDR3 is made up of 17 amino acids. J was trimmed by 1 base and V by 0 bases; bases with no gene match: 6. CDR3 protein: CASSVGRKRGGQETQYF. The CDR3 nucleotides are TGTGCCAGCAGCGTAGGGCGGAAGCGGGGGGGCCAAGAGACCCAGTACTTC.

CDR3 coding DNA: TGTGCCAGCAGTGATGGGACAGAGGACGGGGAGCTGTTTTTT. Residues: CASSDGTEDGELFF. The V gene is TRBV6-4, the J gene TRBJ2-2, with 7 bases aligning to TRBD1. CDR3 length equals 14 residues. With 3 bases clipped from V and 7 bases from J, the junction kept 5 bases outside the gene matches. Germline V lookup: CDR1 MRHNA, CDR2 SNTAGT.

The chain carries TRBV4-2 and TRBJ2-3; TRBD2 is a possible D gene (5 bases). V lost 4 bases to trimming and J lost 2 bases, with 10 bases between them. The CDR3 runs to 14 residues. Germline lookup yields CDR1 LGHNA and CDR2 YNFKEQ. The CDR3 coding sequence is TGTGCCAGCAGCCTCCAGGAGGACACAGATACGCAGTATTTT. Translated: CASSLQEDTDTQYF.

J is TRBJ1-4 and V is TRBV5-1, with D perhaps TRBD1 (6 bases). Germline V gives CDR1 SGHRS, CDR2 YFSETQ. This CDR3 has 17 amino acids. Trimming left V 4 bases short and J 2 bases short, with 18 bases between. CDR3: CASSPRTVFGTNEKLFF. CDR3 coding DNA: TGCGCCAGCAGCCCTAGGACAGTTTTTGGTACTAATGAAAAACTGTTTTTT. Variable domain in full (rest from reference TRBV5-1 and TRBJ1-4): KAGVTQTPRYLIKTRGQQVTLSCSPISGHRSVSWYQQTPGQGLQFLFEYFSETQRNKGNFPGRFSGRQFSNSRSEMNVSTLELGDSALYLCASSPRTVFGTNEKLFFGSGTQLSVL.

This sequence joins TRBV5-5 and TRBJ1-2, with TRBD1 matching over 8 bases. This CDR3 spans 16 amino acids. Trimming at V came to 0 bases and at J to 4 bases, leaving 8 bases not matched to a gene. Germline V gene lookup returns CDR1 SGHKS and CDR2 YYEKEE (reference sequence). The CDR3 coding sequence is TGTGCCAGCAGCTTGGTATTGGGCAGGGGGCCCTATGGCTACACCTTC. Its protein is CASSLVLGRGPYGYTF.

The V gene is TRBV4-2, the J gene TRBJ2-1; 13 bases are shared with TRBD2. Trimming removed 4 bases from V and 8 bases from J; junction bases left unmatched: 23. Germline V gives CDR1 LGHNA, CDR2 YNFKEQ. This CDR3 is built from 21 residues. CDR3 in amino acids: CASSLRRSTSGGAVSIHEQFF. CDR3 sequence (DNA): TGTGCCAGCAGCCTGCGTCGATCTACTAGCGGGGGGGCCGTTTCGATCCATGAGCAGTTCTTC.

The rearrangement uses TRBV7-2 and TRBJ1-1; 8 bases fit TRBD1. The CDR3 runs to 14 residues. Germline V gene lookup returns CDR1 SGHTA and CDR2 FQGNSA. The V segment lost 6 bases and the J segment 10 bases; nucleotides outside the gene matches: 13. CDR3 nucleotides: TGTGCCAGCAGACTCACCCAGGGACAGGCCGTAGCTTTCTTT. It yields the protein CASRLTQGQAVAFF.

The rearrangement joins TRBV14 to TRBJ1-1; D is uncertain. Germline loops: CDR1 SGHDN, CDR2 FVKESK. Trimming took 4 bases from V and 10 from J, leaving 13 bases between them. The CDR3 spans 12 residues. The CDR3 protein is CASSRALGRAFF. DNA of the CDR3: TGTGCCAGCAGCCGAGCCCTTGGTCGAGCTTTCTTT.

The V gene is TRBV6-4, the J gene TRBJ2-2, with TRBD2 identical over 8 bases. The CDR3 sequence is 17 residues long. J lost 3 bases, V lost 0 bases, and 6 bases had no gene match. The V gene's germline CDR1 is MRHNA and CDR2 SNTAGT. The CDR3 loop reads CASSDSTGGGDTGELFF. The CDR3 DNA sequence: TGTGCCAGCAGTGACTCGACGGGGGGGGGCGACACCGGGGAGCTGTTTTTT.

This chain uses TRBV19 with TRBJ2-7; 10 bases are shared with TRBD1. V gave up 3 bases and J gave up 6 bases; unmatched junction bases: 5. Germline loops: CDR1 LNHDA, CDR2 SQIVND (reference sequence). The CDR3 runs to 14 residues. The CDR3 DNA reads TGTGCCAGTAGTATCGACAGGGGGCACGGCGAGCAGTACTTC. Its translation: CASSIDRGHGEQYF.

The chain links TRBV14 to TRBJ1-4, with 10 bases aligning to TRBD1. V lost 0 bases to trimming and J lost 6 bases; unmatched junction nucleotides: 4. The CDR3 covers 16 residues. The germline CDR1 and CDR2 sequences are SGHDN and FVKESK. CDR3 region: CASSQDWGTGDEKLFF. CDR3 in DNA: TGTGCCAGCAGCCAAGATTGGGGGACAGGGGATGAAAAACTGTTTTTT.

This sequence joins TRBV7-9 and TRBJ2-1; 7 bases are shared with TRBD1. Trimming cost V 5 bases and J 8 bases; bases outside gene matches: 12. CDR3 length: 15 amino acids. In germline, CDR1 is SEHNR, CDR2 FQNEAQ (reference sequence). The CDR3 bases are TGTGCCAGCAGCCATACTAGACAGGGTTTGCATGAGCAGTTCTTC. Protein sequence: CASSHTRQGLHEQFF.

The CDR3 DNA reads TGTGCCATCAGTGAGTTTCTAGCGGGGGGAAAGGATACGCAGTATTTT. Protein product: CAISEFLAGGKDTQYF. The V call is TRBV10-3, the J call TRBJ2-3, with 11 bases fitting TRBD2. With V trimmed by 1 base and J by 6 bases, 6 bases remained unmatched. The germline V gene encodes CDR1 ENHRY and CDR2 SYGVKD. The CDR3 runs to 16 residues.